The 22 T cell receptor beta chains in this list originate from one sample, sequenced in a study of T cell responses to AZD1222 COVID-19 vaccine (dated by TCRdb to the early 2020s). The time point label on this specimen signifies: baseline before first vaccination. Receptor amplification or capture employed the immunoSEQ multiplex PCR assay. Entries here come from immuneACCESS through TCRdb and include only in-frame sequences with V and J called. Some clones fail to appear in such tables; in the studies checked, an unresolved V gene covers under half of the shortfall, and the cause of the remainder is unknown. The sample contains around 99,000 clones, around 91% of them found a single time. The biggest ten clones account for approximately 22% of the sample. The source was peripheral blood, collected on day 0 of AZD1222 vaccination. Source of these receptors: an adult in good health.

V usage is TRBV6-5 and J usage is TRBJ2-2; TRBD1 aligns across 7 bases. The CDR3 is 14 residues long. Germline V gene sequence: CDR1 MNHEY, CDR2 SVGAGI. Trimming removed 7 bases from V and 4 bases from J; junction bases left unmatched: 6. As DNA, the CDR3 is TGTGCCAGCAACCGGGACAGCCCCACCGGGGAGCTGTTTTTT. Residues: CASNRDSPTGELFF.

The CDR3 DNA reads as TGTGCCAGCAGCACCAGGGGGCTGGGCAGTGAAGCTTTCTTT. This sequence encodes CASSTRGLGSEAFF. The gene calls are TRBV7-2 and TRBJ1-1, with 8 bases aligning to TRBD1. The CDR3 consists of 14 residues. CDR1 and CDR2 from the germline V gene are SGHTA and FQGNSA. V shed 5 bases and J 7 bases; nucleotides not matched to a gene: 9. Combining the CDR3 with reference TRBV7-2 and TRBJ1-1 gives the whole variable domain GAGVSQSPSNKVTEKGKDVELRCDPISGHTALYWYRQSLGQGLEFLIYFQGNSAPDKSGLPSDRFSAERTGGSVSTLTIQRTQQEDSAVYLCASSTRGLGSEAFFGQGTRLTVV.

This chain links TRBV10-2 with TRBJ1-5; D is unclear. The CDR3 spans 14 residues. Germline V gives CDR1 WSHSY, CDR2 SAAADI. Trimming removed 4 bases at V and 4 bases at J, with 11 bases between. The CDR3: CASSGRISNQPQHF. For the CDR3, the DNA is TGCGCCAGCAGTGGCAGAATTTCGAATCAGCCCCAGCATTTT.

J is TRBJ1-2 and V is TRBV29-1; 8 bases are shared with TRBD1. The junction had 12 bases not matched to a gene; V was cut back by 2 bases and J by 7 bases. CDR1 is SQVTM and CDR2 is ANQGSEA in the germline V gene. This CDR3 comprises 15 residues. The CDR3 nucleotides are TGCAGCGTTGAACTCCCAGACAGGGGCCAGGGTGGCTACACCTTC. Residues: CSVELPDRGQGGYTF.

The chain combines TRBV9 with TRBJ2-1; tentatively, D is TRBD2 (5 bases). Germline lookup yields CDR1 SGDLS and CDR2 YYNGEE. CDR3 length equals 14 residues. V lost 3 bases and J 6 bases, leaving 13 bases between the germline ends. CDR3 sequence (DNA): TGTGCCAGCAGCGCAACGGGGAATGGCAATGAGCAGTTCTTC. Translation gives CASSATGNGNEQFF.

V usage is TRBV27 and J usage is TRBJ2-2; D might be TRBD1 (6 bases). CDR3 length equals 16 residues. With 1 base removed from V and 2 bases from J, the gap between germline ends came to 11 bases. The germline CDR1 and CDR2 sequences are MNHEY and SMNVEV (reference sequence). DNA for the CDR3: TGTGCCAGCAGTTTATATACAGGGAAAAACACCGGGGAGCTGTTTTTT. It codes for CASSLYTGKNTGELFF.

The chain is built from TRBV14 and TRBJ2-6; D gene uncertain. The V gene lost 0 bases and the J gene lost 2 bases, with 8 bases spanning the gap. This CDR3 comprises 16 residues. Germline CDR1 reads SGHDN; CDR2 reads FVKESK. DNA of the CDR3: TGTGCCAGCAGCCAAGATTTAGTGACTGGGGCCAACGTCCTGACTTTC. It yields the protein CASSQDLVTGANVLTF.

V and J are TRBV4-1 and TRBJ1-2, with TRBD1 matching 8 bases. Trimming removed 2 bases from V and 5 bases from J; junction bases left unmatched: 13. The germline CDR1 and CDR2 sequences are MGHRA and YSYEKL. The CDR3 extends over 17 amino acids. CDR3 DNA: TGCGCCAGCAGCCAAAATCTCCGACAGGGGAGAAGGTATGGCTACACCTTC. It codes for CASSQNLRQGRRYGYTF.

The rearrangement joins TRBV5-6 to TRBJ2-5; D gene ambiguous. CDR1 is SGHDT, CDR2 YYEEEE, per germline. Trimming stripped 0 bases from V and 2 bases from J, with 11 bases between. The CDR3 consists of 15 residues. The chain's CDR3 is CASSLAGMIQETQYF. In DNA, the CDR3 is TGTGCCAGCAGCTTGGCCGGCATGATTCAAGAGACCCAGTACTTC.

About this clone itself: Mismatch with germline at one junction end may stem from a read error. DNA for the CDR3: TGTGCCAGCAGCTTATCAGACCGCGGGGTTGCGATAGTCTTC. Protein sequence: CASSLSDRGVAIVF. The V and J genes are TRBV7-2 and TRBJ2-1; maybe TRBD2 (6 bases). The CDR3 contains 14 residues. In germline, CDR1 is SGHTA, CDR2 FQGNSA.

The V gene is TRBV2, the J gene TRBJ1-6; perhaps TRBD1 as D (5 bases). The CDR3 has 13 amino acids. CDR1 is SNHLY, CDR2 FYNNEI, per germline. Deletions cut 6 bases from V and 9 bases from J, with 12 bases between. CDR3 region: CASRRGLVSPLHF. The CDR3 DNA sequence: TGTGCCAGCAGGCGGGGGTTGGTTTCACCCCTCCACTTT.

This clone was seen a single time. The chain joins TRBV28 to TRBJ2-5, with D perhaps TRBD1 (7 bases). The CDR3 loop spans 14 amino acids. Germline loops: CDR1 MDHEN, CDR2 SYDVKM. V lost 6 bases and J 1 base, leaving 12 bases between the germline ends. CDR3 coding DNA: TGTGCCAGCAGCGCGGGGACAGTCCAAGAGACCCAGTACTTC. This encodes CASSAGTVQETQYF.

The chain couples TRBV7-3 to TRBJ2-7, with TRBD1 as a possible D gene (6 bases). The CDR3 has 13 residues. CDR1 and CDR2 from the germline V gene are SGHTA and FQGTGA. Trimming removed 5 bases at V and 3 bases at J, with 11 bases between. CDR3 protein: CASSRLQGYEQYF. As DNA, the CDR3 is TGTGCCAGCAGCCGTTTACAGGGCTACGAGCAGTACTTC.

This clone appeared once. V is TRBV15 and J is TRBJ2-1; D may match TRBD1 or TRBD2 (5 bases each). This CDR3 has 12 amino acids. Germline CDR1 and CDR2: LNHNV and YYDKDF (reference sequence). Trimming pared 1 base from V and 10 bases from J, leaving 8 bases between. As DNA, the CDR3 is TGTGCCACCAGCAGAGTCGAGGGGGAGCAGTTCTTC. This gives the protein CATSRVEGEQFF.

The V and J genes are TRBV6-5 and TRBJ1-5; maybe TRBD1 (5 bases). Germline V gene sequence: CDR1 MNHEY, CDR2 SVGAGI. The CDR3 has 14 residues. V was trimmed by 2 bases and J by 9 bases, leaving 14 bases between them. The CDR3 sequence: CASSYASGSRPQHF. In nucleotides, the CDR3 is TGTGCCAGCAGTTACGCGTCAGGGTCGCGGCCCCAGCATTTT.

This sequence joins TRBV19 and TRBJ2-2; D is perhaps TRBD2 (5 bases). The germline CDR1 and CDR2 sequences are LNHDA and SQIVND (reference sequence). Deletions cut 7 bases from V and 5 bases from J, with 11 bases between. This CDR3 is built from 13 residues. CDR3 protein: CASKVRGTGELFF. As DNA, the CDR3 is TGTGCCAGTAAGGTGAGAGGGACCGGGGAGCTGTTTTTT.

CDR3 sequence reads: CASSYSGVDGYTF. CDR3 in DNA: TGTGCCAGCAGTTACTCCGGGGTTGACGGCTACACCTTC. The chain carries TRBV6-2 or TRBV6-3 and TRBJ1-2; D remains ambiguous. Germline lookup yields CDR1 MNHEY and CDR2 SVGEGT. This CDR3 contains 13 residues. Trimming pared 0 bases from V and 8 bases from J, leaving 10 bases between.

The CDR3 DNA sequence: TGTGCCGCAGAGACTATAATTTACAATGAGCAGTTCTTC. Protein: CAAETIIYNEQFF. The J gene is TRBJ2-1, the V gene TRBV7-3, with a weak D call TRBD2 (5 bases). The germline V gene has CDR1 SGHTA and CDR2 FQGTGA. The V end lost 11 bases, the J end lost 4 bases, and 15 bases lay between the germline ends. CDR3 length: 13 residues.

This clone was seen just once. This chain connects TRBV3-1 (or the pseudogene TRBV3-2) to TRBJ2-1; no definite D call. The V gene's germline CDR1 is LGHDT and CDR2 YNNKEL (reference sequence). Trimming stripped 0 bases from V and 4 bases from J, with 10 bases between. This CDR3 contains 15 residues. The CDR3 here is CASSQDALMYNEQFF. The CDR3 DNA follows: TGTGCCAGCAGCCAAGACGCGCTAATGTACAATGAGCAGTTCTTC.

This clone has only one observation. This chain uses TRBV7-8 with TRBJ1-1; D is perhaps TRBD1 (5 bases). The CDR3 is 14 residues long. The ends were cut back, 7 bases at V and 4 bases at J, with 16 bases in the middle. Germline loops: CDR1 SGHVS, CDR2 FQNEAQ. As DNA, the CDR3 is TGTGCCAGCACCTTCCAGGGCTCCGCCACTGAAGCTTTCTTT. Translating gives CASTFQGSATEAFF. Full variable domain (remainder filled in from reference TRBV7-8 and TRBJ1-1): GAGVSQSPRYKVAKRGQDVALRCDPISGHVSLFWYQQALGQGPEFLTYFQNEAQLDKSGLPSDRFFAERPEGSVSTLKIQRTQQEDSAVYLCASTFQGSATEAFFGQGTRLTVV.

This clone was counted once. The chain links TRBV10-3 to TRBJ1-6, with 9 bases lining up with TRBD1. V shed 3 bases, J shed 5 bases, and the junction held 5 bases outside the gene matches. Germline V gene lookup returns CDR1 ENHRY and CDR2 SYGVKD. This CDR3 is 16 amino acids long. CDR3 nucleotide sequence: TGTGCCATCAGTGATCGGACAGGGGCGGATAATTCACCCCTCCACTTT. The encoded protein is CAISDRTGADNSPLHF.

The chain links TRBV4-1 to TRBJ2-3, with 8 nucleotides matching TRBD2. Losses at the gene ends were 1 base for V and 4 bases for J; bases not matched to a gene: 4. The V gene's germline CDR1 is MGHRA and CDR2 YSYEKL. CDR3 length: 15 residues. CDR3 DNA: TGCGCCAGCAGCCAAGGGACTAGCTGGTCAGATACGCAGTATTTT. Translation gives CASSQGTSWSDTQYF.